These 15 T cell receptor beta chains came from one sample sequenced in a study of T cells after yellow fever vaccination. One entry per CDR3 protein, called by TCRdb with MiXCR from the 5' RACE reads. Of about 310,000 distinct CDR3 sequences in the sample, 3.6% were seen once. The sequencing here drew on PBMCs, taken on the day of the yellow fever booster vaccination. The receptors stem from a man younger than 35 who received the YFV17D yellow fever vaccine.

This clonotype was seen many times. V is TRBV2 and J is TRBJ2-3, with D possibly being TRBD1 or TRBD2 (5 bases each). V was pared by 3 bases and J by 4 bases, with 11 bases between. CDR1 is SNHLY, CDR2 FYNNEI, per germline. The CDR3 is 14 residues long. The CDR3 protein is CASSERGHADTQYF. CDR3 nucleotides: TGTGCCAGCAGTGAGAGGGGCCACGCAGATACGCAGTATTTT.

In its sample, this clonotype was seen many times. V gene TRBV4-1 combines with J gene TRBJ2-1, with 7 bases identical to TRBD1. The CDR3 runs to 19 residues. The ends lost 5 bases at V and 4 bases at J; junction bases unmatched: 20. Per the germline V gene, CDR1 is MGHRA and CDR2 is YSYEKL. DNA of the CDR3: TGCGCCAGCAGCGGGCACAGGGTTAGAGGGCCAGGGGGATACAATGAGCAGTTCTTC. This sequence encodes CASSGHRVRGPGGYNEQFF.

There are a few counts of this clonotype. CDR3 DNA: TGCGCCAGCAGCTTGTTCCCTAGCGGGGCATCCTACAATGAGCAGTTCTTC. This sequence encodes CASSLFPSGASYNEQFF. The chain is built from TRBV5-1 and TRBJ2-1; 9 nucleotides align to TRBD2. Looked up from germline, CDR1 is SGHRS and CDR2 is YFSETQ. V was pared by 1 base and J by 1 base, with 6 bases of the junction left unmatched. There are 17 residues in the CDR3.

This clonotype appeared a few times. The chain uses TRBV12-3 or TRBV12-4 and TRBJ2-3, with 7 nucleotides matching TRBD1. V lost 5 bases to trimming and J lost 3 bases; unmatched junction nucleotides: 8. The CDR3 totals 15 residues. The DNA of the CDR3 is TGTGCCAGCAGTAAACAGGGGATGAGGACAGATACGCAGTATTTT. This gives the protein CASSKQGMRTDTQYF.

Only a few counts were recorded for this clonotype. V usage is TRBV4-1 and J usage is TRBJ2-7, with D perhaps matching TRBD1 (5 bases). Germline V gene sequence: CDR1 MGHRA, CDR2 YSYEKL. Trimming removed 4 bases from V and 4 bases from J, with 14 bases in between. CDR3 length: 14 residues. The DNA of the CDR3 is TGCGCCAGCAGCCCCGGACAAAACAAATACGAGCAGTACTTC. It translates to CASSPGQNKYEQYF.

This clonotype has only a few counts. CDR3 nucleotides: TGCGCCAGCAGCTTGGCCACGGGTGTGGCTAACAACGTCCTGACTTTC. The encoded protein is CASSLATGVANNVLTF. The chain employs TRBV5-1 and TRBJ2-6; D remains unclear. CDR1 and CDR2 (germline): SGHRS, YFSETQ. The V and J ends lost 0 bases and 9 bases respectively, with 16 bases between them. The CDR3 is 16 residues long.

J is TRBJ1-4 and V is TRBV29-1, with 7 nucleotides matching TRBD1. There are 13 residues in the CDR3. After removal of 5 bases from V and 5 bases from J, the junction contained 5 bases not matched to a gene. Germline V gene lookup returns CDR1 SQVTM and CDR2 ANQGSEA. This chain's CDR3 is CSVNRDRNEKLFF. The CDR3 nucleotides are TGCAGCGTTAACCGGGACAGAAATGAAAAACTGTTTTTT. Full variable domain (remainder filled in from reference TRBV29-1 and TRBJ1-4): SAVISQKPSRDICQRGTSLTIQCQVDSQVTMMFWYRQQPGQSLTLIATANQGSEATYESGFVIDKFPISRPNLTFSTLTVSNMSPEDSSIYLCSVNRDRNEKLFFGSGTQLSVL.

This clonotype was counted between two and nine times. The chain combines TRBV7-8 with TRBJ1-3; maybe TRBD1 (5 bases). Germline CDR1 reads SGHVS; CDR2 reads FQNEAQ. V gave up 4 bases and J gave up 0 bases, with 10 bases separating them. This CDR3 contains 15 residues. The CDR3 loop is CASSWGLLSGNTIYF. The CDR3 DNA sequence: TGTGCCAGCAGCTGGGGACTCCTCTCTGGAAACACCATATATTTT.

This clonotype was picked up many times. The gene calls are TRBV27 and TRBJ2-7, with D possibly called TRBD1 or TRBD2 (5 bases each). V was shortened by 5 bases and J by 2 bases, with 16 bases between the two germline ends. CDR1 MNHEY and CDR2 SMNVEV come from the germline V gene (reference sequence). This CDR3 has 15 amino acids. DNA of the CDR3: TGTGCCAGCAGTAGGGGACCTTCCCCCGCCTACGAGCAGTACTTC. The encoded protein is CASSRGPSPAYEQYF.

The rearrangement links TRBV28 to TRBJ2-2; no clear D. Germline values: CDR1 MDHEN, CDR2 SYDVKM. This CDR3 contains 14 residues. The V and J ends lost 1 base and 1 base respectively, with 4 bases between them. CDR3 region: CASSLFKNTGELFF. CDR3 coding DNA: TGTGCCAGCAGTTTATTTAAGAACACCGGGGAGCTGTTTTTT.

This clonotype was detected ten times or more. This sequence joins TRBV4-1 and TRBJ2-7; a possible D gene is TRBD2 (5 bases). CDR3 length equals 14 residues. V lost 2 bases to trimming and J lost 2 bases, with 10 bases between them. CDR1 MGHRA and CDR2 YSYEKL come from the germline V gene. The CDR3 sequence: CASSQIMGAYEQYV. The CDR3 DNA reads as TGCGCCAGCAGCCAAATAATGGGAGCCTACGAGCAGTACGTC.

This clonotype was detected only a few times. This chain links TRBV6-2 or TRBV6-3 with TRBJ2-2, with unresolved D. Germline assignment: CDR1 MNHEY and CDR2 SVGEGT. Trimming pared 5 bases from V and 4 bases from J, leaving 8 bases between. The CDR3 has 13 amino acids. CDR3 residues: CASSMGFTGELFF. CDR3 sequence (DNA): TGTGCCAGCAGTATGGGGTTCACCGGGGAGCTGTTTTTT.

Of note for this clonotype: Germline is not matched at one junction end, which may reflect a read error. The genes are TRBV7-7 and TRBJ2-5; D might be TRBD1 (6 bases). This CDR3 region has 16 residues. Germline V gene data show CDR1 as SSHAT and CDR2 as FNYEAQ (reference sequence). CDR3: CASSPGGAHGGETQYF. As DNA, the CDR3 is TGTGCTAGCAGCCCTGGGGGCGCGCATGGTGGAGAGACCCAGTACTTC.

There are many counts of this clonotype. CDR3 in DNA: TGCGCCAGCAGCTTGGCCTTAGGTCGAAACAGCAAGAACACTGAAGCTTTCTTT. This gives the protein CASSLALGRNSKNTEAFF. The genes are TRBV5-1 and TRBJ1-1; D gene unclear. CDR3 length: 18 amino acids. Per the germline V gene, CDR1 is SGHRS and CDR2 is YFSETQ. Trimming shortened V by 0 bases and J by 1 base, and 19 bases separated the two germline ends.

This chain links TRBV15 with TRBJ2-2; D not certain. CDR1 is LNHNV and CDR2 is YYDKDF in the germline V gene (reference sequence). V was shortened by 11 bases and J by 6 bases, with 16 bases between the two germline ends. This CDR3 comprises 13 residues. The CDR3 region has the DNA TGTGCCTCCGACCAGCCCTCGGCCGGGGAGCTGTTTTTT. Its protein is CASDQPSAGELFF.